This passage covers 19 T cell receptor beta chains from one sample sequenced in a study of T cell responses to AZD1222 COVID-19 vaccine. Sequencing was performed with immunoSEQ multiplex PCR; in TCRdb, only in-frame clones are kept and a portion is missing. The sample shows approximately 150,000 clones, around 88% of them seen only once. Specimen: peripheral blood, collected 28 days after the second AZD1222 dose. The receptors were sampled from an adult who received the AZD1222 COVID-19 vaccine.

The chain joins TRBV4-2 to TRBJ1-5; the D is unclear. V was cut by 0 bases and J by 0 bases, with 9 bases left in between. This CDR3 region has 16 residues. CDR1 is LGHNA and CDR2 is YNFKEQ in the germline V gene. CDR3 nucleotides: TGTGCCAGCAGCCAAGAGAGGGAGTATAGCAATCAGCCCCAGCATTTT. Its translation: CASSQEREYSNQPQHF.

The chain is built from TRBV28 and TRBJ1-1; 9 bases line up with TRBD1. The ends lost 7 bases at V and 4 bases at J; junction bases unmatched: 7. The germline gives CDR1 MDHEN, CDR2 SYDVKM. The CDR3 totals 14 residues. The CDR3 sequence is CASIRTGGGTEAFF. The CDR3 DNA sequence: TGTGCCAGCATTAGAACAGGGGGCGGCACTGAAGCTTTCTTT.

This chain joins TRBV30 and TRBJ1-4; perhaps TRBD1 as D (5 bases). Trimming left V 1 base short and J 5 bases short, with 14 bases between. The CDR3 loop spans 15 amino acids. Germline V CDR1 and CDR2: GTSNPN, SVGIG (reference sequence). The DNA for the CDR3 is TGTGCCTGGAGTGCCTCGGGACGCCTGAATGAAAAACTGTTTTTT. Its translation is CAWSASGRLNEKLFF.

V gene TRBV19 combines with J gene TRBJ2-1; 8 nucleotides align to TRBD2. The V segment lost 7 bases and the J segment 7 bases; nucleotides outside the gene matches: 9. The germline CDR1 and CDR2 sequences are LNHDA and SQIVND (reference sequence). This CDR3 region has 14 residues. The CDR3, as DNA: TGTGCCAGTATATCTAGCGGGCCGGGGAATGAGCAGTTCTTC. Translating gives CASISSGPGNEQFF.

The CDR3 protein is CATANGGSISGNTIYF. DNA for the CDR3: TGTGCCACCGCCAATGGAGGCTCTATTTCCGGAAACACCATATATTTT. V gene TRBV19 combines with J gene TRBJ1-3; no definite D call. This CDR3 is 16 amino acids long. Trimming removed 10 bases at V and 4 bases at J, with 23 bases between. Germline CDR1 LNHDA, CDR2 SQIVND (reference sequence). The full variable domain, rest sourced from reference TRBV19 and TRBJ1-3, is DGGITQSPKYLFRKEGQNVTLSCEQNLNHDAMYWYRQDPGQGLRLIYYSQIVNDFQKGDIAEGYSVSREKKESFPLTVTSAQKNPTAFYLCATANGGSISGNTIYFGEGSWLTVV.

This sequence joins TRBV18 and TRBJ1-4, with D possibly matching TRBD1 (6 bases). The V gene's germline CDR1 is KGHSH and CDR2 LQKENI. V lost 0 bases to trimming and J lost 6 bases, with 11 bases between them. The CDR3 is 15 residues long. CDR3 sequence (DNA): TGTGCCAGCTCACCACCCCGGGGGGGCGATGAAAAACTGTTTTTT. Protein: CASSPPRGGDEKLFF.

V usage is TRBV4-1 and J usage is TRBJ2-2, with D possibly TRBD1 on 7 matching bases. V was cut by 0 bases and J by 7 bases, with 12 bases left in between. The CDR3 spans 15 residues. Germline CDR1 reads MGHRA; CDR2 reads YSYEKL. This CDR3 reads CASSQEGRGDGELFF. The CDR3 bases are TGCGCCAGCAGCCAAGAGGGCAGGGGGGACGGGGAGCTGTTTTTT.

The CDR3 bases are TGTGCCAGCAGCTTGGGGACACGCTCTAACTATGGCTACACCTTC. Residues: CASSLGTRSNYGYTF. The chain couples TRBV5-5 to TRBJ1-2, with D maybe TRBD1 (5 bases). Germline CDR1 is SGHKS and CDR2 is YYEKEE (reference sequence). This CDR3 is 15 amino acids long. V was trimmed by 0 bases and J by 0 bases, leaving 9 bases between them.

The genes are TRBV7-9 and TRBJ1-6; TRBD1 is a possible D gene (5 bases). This CDR3 is 16 amino acids long. Trimming removed 3 bases at V and 1 base at J, with 10 bases between. Germline V lookup: CDR1 SEHNR, CDR2 FQNEAQ (reference sequence). The CDR3 protein is CASSFRGVSYNSPLHF. The CDR3 bases are TGTGCCAGCAGCTTCCGGGGGGTATCCTATAATTCACCCCTCCACTTT.

The V gene is TRBV27, the J gene TRBJ2-7, with D possibly being TRBD1 (6 bases). This CDR3 is 14 amino acids long. Trimming removed 0 bases from V and 1 base from J, with 7 bases in between. Germline V gives CDR1 MNHEY, CDR2 SMNVEV (reference sequence). The CDR3 DNA follows: TGTGCCAGCAGTTTATCGGGACATTCCTACGAGCAGTACTTC. Its protein product is CASSLSGHSYEQYF.

The rearrangement uses TRBV19 and TRBJ2-7; maybe TRBD2 (6 bases). The germline V gene encodes CDR1 LNHDA and CDR2 SQIVND (reference sequence). This CDR3 has 13 amino acids. V dropped 6 bases and J dropped 2 bases, with 11 bases sitting between them. CDR3 residues: CASRREATYEQYF. CDR3 DNA: TGTGCCAGTAGAAGGGAGGCCACCTACGAGCAGTACTTC.

The chain recombines TRBV12-5 with TRBJ2-7; TRBD2 aligns across 10 bases. This CDR3 region has 17 residues. Germline V lookup: CDR1 LGHNT, CDR2 FRNRAP. Trimming cost V 2 bases and J 1 base; bases outside gene matches: 8. The CDR3 region has the DNA TGTGCTAGTGGTTTGATCCCGACTAGCGGGTTTTCCTACGAGCAGTACTTC. The encoded protein is CASGLIPTSGFSYEQYF.

The J gene is TRBJ2-5, the V gene TRBV5-1; TRBD1 is a possible D gene (6 bases). The V gene's germline CDR1 is SGHRS and CDR2 YFSETQ. V was cut by 0 bases and J by 5 bases, with 8 bases left in between. The CDR3 has 13 amino acids. The CDR3 is CASSLAGAETQYF. CDR3 sequence (DNA): TGCGCCAGCAGCTTGGCAGGGGCTGAGACCCAGTACTTC.

V gene TRBV23-1 combines with J gene TRBJ2-1, with D unclear. TRBV23-1 is recorded as an ORF, its role being uncertain. The CDR3 loop spans 11 amino acids. V shed 0 bases and J shed 9 bases, with 3 bases lying between them. CDR3 DNA sequence: TGCGCCAGCAGTCAATCGGTTGAGCAGTTCTTC. As protein: CASSQSVEQFF.

The chain links TRBV12-3 or TRBV12-4 to TRBJ2-7; D is ambiguous. This CDR3 region has 13 residues. Trimming took 1 base from V and 2 from J, leaving 6 bases between them. The CDR3 DNA reads as TGTGCCAGCAGTTTAGAGATCCCCTACGAGCAGTACTTC. Encoded protein: CASSLEIPYEQYF.

V and J are TRBV4-1 and TRBJ2-7; 8 nucleotides match TRBD2. The CDR3 extends over 15 amino acids. With 1 base clipped from V and 3 bases from J, the junction kept 5 bases outside the gene matches. Germline CDR1 and CDR2: MGHRA and YSYEKL. CDR3 region: CASSQVEAGDYEQYF. The CDR3 region has the DNA TGCGCCAGCAGCCAAGTGGAAGCGGGAGACTACGAGCAGTACTTC.

The rearrangement links TRBV5-6 to TRBJ1-2; possible D gene TRBD1, 6 bases. The CDR3 totals 14 residues. Germline-derived CDR1 and CDR2 are SGHDT and YYEEEE. V gave up 9 bases and J gave up 3 bases, with 18 bases separating them. The CDR3 DNA is TGTGCCACTGCGAGGGAAGGGGGGGACTATGGCTACACCTTC. Amino acids: CATAREGGDYGYTF.

This chain links TRBV5-1 with TRBJ2-1, with TRBD2 matching over 16 bases. J was trimmed by 9 bases and V by 4 bases; bases with no gene match: 7. The CDR3 runs 16 residues. Germline V CDR1 and CDR2: SGHRS, YFSETQ. The CDR3 region is CASSPGTSGGAGEQFF. The CDR3 DNA sequence: TGCGCCAGCAGCCCAGGGACTAGCGGGGGGGCGGGTGAGCAGTTCTTC.

The chain recombines TRBV20-1 with TRBJ2-1; D perhaps matches TRBD2 (5 bases). CDR1 and CDR2 from the germline V gene are DFQATT and SNEGSKA (reference sequence). The CDR3 consists of 12 residues. Trimming shortened V by 3 bases and J by 11 bases, and 14 bases separated the two germline ends. The CDR3 bases are TGCAGTGCTAGTTATTGGGAGTCAAAGCAGTTCTTC. Protein product: CSASYWESKQFF.